This T cell receptor (beta chain) was captured by sequencing in a study of STAT5B mutations in CD4+ large granular lymphocyte leukemia. Germline V gene sequence: CDR1 SEHNR, CDR2 FQNEAQ (reference sequence). Trimming stripped 6 bases from V and 4 bases from J, with 8 bases between. CDR3 length: 12 amino acids. Control samples were healthy donors' buffy coats. As for this clone: Its specificity is not known.

Study results and limitations: Patient CD4-sorted repertoires looked more clonal than healthy CD4+ repertoires, even without putative leukemic clones. Compared with healthy controls (2/35), patient top clones favored TRBV06 (8/27).

Some clones are missing from TCRdb's copy, which holds only in-frame ones; the method was immunoSEQ multiplex PCR. In the table there are around 20,000 clones, 60% to 85% of which are singletons. The sequenced material came from CD4+ T cells from blood buffy coats. This chain joins TRBV7-9 and TRBJ2-3, with unresolved D. The receptor was isolated from a human donor in good health. In nucleotides, the CDR3 is TGTGCCAGCAGTCGAGAGTCAGATACGCAGTATTTT. It codes for CASSRESDTQYF.